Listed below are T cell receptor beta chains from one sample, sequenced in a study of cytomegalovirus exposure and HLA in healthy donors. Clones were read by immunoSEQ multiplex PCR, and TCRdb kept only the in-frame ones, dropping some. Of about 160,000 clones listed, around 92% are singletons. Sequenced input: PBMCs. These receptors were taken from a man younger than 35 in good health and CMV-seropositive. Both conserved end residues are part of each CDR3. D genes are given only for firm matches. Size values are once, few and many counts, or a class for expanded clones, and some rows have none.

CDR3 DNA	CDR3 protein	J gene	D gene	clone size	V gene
TGTGCCAGCAGCTCTACCTTTAGCGGGCAAGCCCCCGCCCAGTTCTTC	CASSSTFSGQAPAQFF	TRBJ2-1	TRBD2	NA	TRBV13
TGTGCCAGCAGCTTGGGGACTAGAGGTTCCACCGGGGAGCTGTTTTTT	CASSLGTRGSTGELFF	TRBJ2-2	TRBD2	once	TRBV5-6
TGCGCCAGCAGCTTGGACCCCCAGGGGGACATTCAGTACTTC	CASSLDPQGDIQYF	TRBJ2-4	TRBD1	NA	TRBV5-1
TGTGCCAGCTCACCGGACAGATCCTACGAGCAGTACTTC	CASSPDRSYEQYF	TRBJ2-7	NA	NA	TRBV18
TGTGCCAGCAGCTTAAGGCACAATGAGCAGTTCTTC	CASSLRHNEQFF	TRBJ2-1	NA	once	TRBV7-3
TGTGCCAGCAGTTTAGTACAGGGGTGGGGCACTGAAGCTTTCTTT	CASSLVQGWGTEAFF	TRBJ1-1	TRBD1	NA	TRBV27
TGTGCCACCAGCAAAGGACAGGACTCCACAGATACGCAGTATTTT	CATSKGQDSTDTQYF	TRBJ2-3	TRBD1	few	TRBV15
TGCGCCAGCAGTGAGGCGTTTTCGGGAGCGGTGACCCAGTACTTC	CASSEAFSGAVTQYF	TRBJ2-5	NA	NA	TRBV10-2
TGCGCCAGCAGCGATAATCTAGCGCCACCCTACGAGCAGTACTTC	CASSDNLAPPYEQYF	TRBJ2-7	NA	NA	TRBV5-1
TGTGCCAGCAGCCACAGGGGGTCCACAGATACGCAGTATTTT	CASSHRGSTDTQYF	TRBJ2-3	TRBD1	NA	TRBV6-6
TGCGCCTCCTGGAAGGCTAGCGGGGACTTGGGGGCCAACGTCCTGACTTTC	CASWKASGDLGANVLTF	TRBJ2-6	TRBD2	NA	TRBV5-1
TGTGCCAGCAGCCCAGGACTAGCGGGAGGAAACACCGGGGAGCTGTTTTTT	CASSPGLAGGNTGELFF	TRBJ2-2	TRBD2	NA	TRBV7-2
TGTGCCAGCAGCCGCACTGAAGCTTTCTTT	CASSRTEAFF	TRBJ1-1	NA	once	TRBV13
TGCGCCAGCAGCCTAGCCCGGGACAGGGTTGGGGAGACCCAGTACTTC	CASSLARDRVGETQYF	TRBJ2-5	TRBD1	NA	TRBV4-1
TGCGCCAGCAGACAGGAAGAGACCCAGTACTTC	CASRQEETQYF	TRBJ2-5	NA	NA	TRBV5-1
TGTGCCAGTAGTATTGGCTCTAGCGGGAGCCCTAGAGAGACCCAGTACTTC	CASSIGSSGSPRETQYF	TRBJ2-5	TRBD2	NA	TRBV19
TGTGCCAGCAGCTTCGGACAGGGGTTTTACTACGAGCAGTACTTC	CASSFGQGFYYEQYF	TRBJ2-7	TRBD1	NA	TRBV11-3
TGTGCCAGCAGTTGGACTAGCCGCCTCAATGAGCAGTTCTTC	CASSWTSRLNEQFF	TRBJ2-1	TRBD2	NA	TRBV27
TGTGCCAGCAGTGGTGAATGGGTAGCGGGATTCAATGAGCAGTTCTTC	CASSGEWVAGFNEQFF	TRBJ2-1	TRBD2	NA	TRBV27
NA	CASILGRDYEQYF	TRBJ2-7	NA	NA	TRBV6-1
TGTGCCAGTAGAAGTGGGGCTACTAATGAAAAACTGTTTTTT	CASRSGATNEKLFF	TRBJ1-4	NA	few	TRBV19
TGTGCCAGCAGCTTGGAGAGGGAAGGTGGGGAGACCCAGTACTTC	CASSLEREGGETQYF	TRBJ2-5	NA	once	TRBV5-4
TGTGCCAGCAGTGAGGGGGAGGGGTCATACGAAAAACTGTTTTTT	CASSEGEGSYEKLFF	TRBJ1-4	NA	NA	TRBV2
TGTGCCAGCAGCCAAGAGATGGCGGGAGGCGAGACCCAGTACTTC	CASSQEMAGGETQYF	TRBJ2-5	TRBD2	NA	TRBV14
TGTGCCAGCAGCCACGGGACAGGGGATCCCTACGAGCAGTACTTC	CASSHGTGDPYEQYF	TRBJ2-7	TRBD1	NA	TRBV7-3
TGTGCCAGCAGCTTCGGACAGAACTACGAGCAGTACTTC	CASSFGQNYEQYF	TRBJ2-7	NA	few	TRBV11-2
TGTGCCAGCAGTTACTCACGGCTTCCAGAGGGAGCTTTCTTT	CASSYSRLPEGAFF	TRBJ1-1	NA	NA	TRBV6-5
TGTGCCAGTACTTTTACTAGTACCACAGATACGCAGTATTTT	CASTFTSTTDTQYF	TRBJ2-3	NA	once	TRBV19
TGCGCCAGCAGCCAACTAGCGGGAAAGGACGAGCAGTACTTC	CASSQLAGKDEQYF	TRBJ2-7	TRBD2	NA	TRBV4-1
TGTGCCAGCAGCTTAGGGGGACAGGACTACGAGCAGTACTTC	CASSLGGQDYEQYF	TRBJ2-7	TRBD1	NA	TRBV7-2
TGCGCCAGCAGCCTCTTAATCGGGGGCTCCTACAATGAGCAGTTCTTC	CASSLLIGGSYNEQFF	TRBJ2-1	NA	NA	TRBV4-1
TGTGCCAGAAGCGTGGACAGGGGAGTGCACGAGCAGTACTTC	CARSVDRGVHEQYF	TRBJ2-7	TRBD1	NA	TRBV5-3
TGTGCAAGTCGCCCATCCACCGGGACTAGCGGGTATAGCACAGATACGCAGTATTTT	CASRPSTGTSGYSTDTQYF	TRBJ2-3	NA	NA	TRBV12-2
TGCGCCAGCAGCCAAGATGTGACGGCGGGAGAGCTCAATGAGCAGTTCTTC	CASSQDVTAGELNEQFF	TRBJ2-1	TRBD2	NA	TRBV4-1
TGTGCCAGCAGTTCGGGGTTCTATGGCTACACCTTC	CASSSGFYGYTF	TRBJ1-2	NA	few	TRBV28
TGTGCCAGTAGTGTAGGCCACAGGGGGGACTTCCCCTACGAGCAGTACTTC	CASSVGHRGDFPYEQYF	TRBJ2-7	TRBD1	NA	TRBV19
TGTGCCAGCAGTTTGCCCGGGACCTACGAGCAGTACTTC	CASSLPGTYEQYF	TRBJ2-7	NA	once	TRBV28
TGTGCCAGCAACCAGGGGTGGGACACAGATACGCAGTATTTT	CASNQGWDTDTQYF	TRBJ2-3	NA	once	TRBV27
TGCGCCAGCAGCTTGGGACAGGGGTTATTGGCTTACGAGCAGTACTTC	CASSLGQGLLAYEQYF	TRBJ2-7	TRBD1	once	TRBV5-1
TGTGCCAGCAGTTACTCACGGACAGAGAACACTGAAGCTTTCTTT	CASSYSRTENTEAFF	TRBJ1-1	NA	NA	TRBV6-6
TGTGCCAGCTCACCACCGAACTTGTCTACGATGGCTTTCTTT	CASSPPNLSTMAFF	TRBJ1-1	NA	NA	TRBV18
TGTGCCAGCAGCTTGAAGGACAGGATCGGCAATCAGCCCCAGCATTTT	CASSLKDRIGNQPQHF	TRBJ1-5	TRBD1	NA	TRBV5-6
TGCACCAGCAGCCGGGATCTAGCGGGAGTAAAGGAGCAGTTCTTC	CTSSRDLAGVKEQFF	TRBJ2-1	NA	NA	TRBV1
TGCGCCAGCAGCTTGGTATCCCTAGGAGGCGGCTACGAGCAGTACTTC	CASSLVSLGGGYEQYF	TRBJ2-7	NA	NA	TRBV5-1
TGTGCCAGCAGCGAGGACAGGTTCAATCAGCCCCAGCATTTT	CASSEDRFNQPQHF	TRBJ1-5	TRBD1	NA	TRBV9
TGTGCCAGTAGTAACTGGACTAGCGGGAGCTACGAGCAGTACTTC	CASSNWTSGSYEQYF	TRBJ2-7	TRBD2	NA	TRBV19
TGCGCCAGCAGCCCGCCCCAGGGGCGGGAGGTCAACAATGAGCAGTTCTTC	CASSPPQGREVNNEQFF	TRBJ2-1	TRBD2	NA	TRBV5-1
TGCAGCGTTGAAAAGCGGGGCCCGTCCTACGAGCAGTACTTC	CSVEKRGPSYEQYF	TRBJ2-7	TRBD2	NA	TRBV29-1
TGTGCCATCAGTGATTGGGGGGTCGACACTGAAGCTTTCTTT	CAISDWGVDTEAFF	TRBJ1-1	NA	NA	TRBV10-3
TGTGCCAGCAGCTGGCGACAGGGCTACTCCTCTGGAAACACCATATATTTT	CASSWRQGYSSGNTIYF	TRBJ1-3	TRBD1	NA	TRBV5-6
TGTGCCAGCAGCTATGGCGGACTAGCGGATACCTACGAGCAGTACTTC	CASSYGGLADTYEQYF	TRBJ2-7	TRBD2	NA	TRBV5-4
TGTGCCAGCAGTCCCAGGGGCACCTACGAGCAGTACTTC	CASSPRGTYEQYF	TRBJ2-7	NA	NA	TRBV27
TGTGCCAGCAGCTATACCTACGAGCAGTACTTC	CASSYTYEQYF	TRBJ2-7	NA	NA	TRBV11-2
TGTGCCACCACTAGCGGGAATGACAATGAGCAGTTCTTC	CATTSGNDNEQFF	TRBJ2-1	TRBD2	NA	TRBV10-3
TGTGCCAGCAGCCAAGAGGGCTTGGGCCATTACGAGCAGTACTTC	CASSQEGLGHYEQYF	TRBJ2-7	NA	NA	TRBV14
TGTGCCAGCAGTGAATACGGGACAGTTCAAGAGACCCAGTACTTC	CASSEYGTVQETQYF	TRBJ2-5	TRBD1	NA	TRBV25-1
TGTGCCAGCAGCCTAACAGCAGGCACAGATACGCAGTATTTT	CASSLTAGTDTQYF	TRBJ2-3	NA	NA	TRBV7-9
TGTGCCAGCAGGCCCGGGACAGCGAACACTGAAGCTTTCTTT	CASRPGTANTEAFF	TRBJ1-1	TRBD1	once	TRBV7-3
TGTGCCAGCAGCTTATTGCTTGGACAAGTCTACGAGCAGTACTTC	CASSLLLGQVYEQYF	TRBJ2-7	NA	NA	TRBV11-2
TGTGCCAGCAGCTTAGGGACAGCCCAAGAGACCCAGTACTTC	CASSLGTAQETQYF	TRBJ2-5	NA	few	TRBV7-9